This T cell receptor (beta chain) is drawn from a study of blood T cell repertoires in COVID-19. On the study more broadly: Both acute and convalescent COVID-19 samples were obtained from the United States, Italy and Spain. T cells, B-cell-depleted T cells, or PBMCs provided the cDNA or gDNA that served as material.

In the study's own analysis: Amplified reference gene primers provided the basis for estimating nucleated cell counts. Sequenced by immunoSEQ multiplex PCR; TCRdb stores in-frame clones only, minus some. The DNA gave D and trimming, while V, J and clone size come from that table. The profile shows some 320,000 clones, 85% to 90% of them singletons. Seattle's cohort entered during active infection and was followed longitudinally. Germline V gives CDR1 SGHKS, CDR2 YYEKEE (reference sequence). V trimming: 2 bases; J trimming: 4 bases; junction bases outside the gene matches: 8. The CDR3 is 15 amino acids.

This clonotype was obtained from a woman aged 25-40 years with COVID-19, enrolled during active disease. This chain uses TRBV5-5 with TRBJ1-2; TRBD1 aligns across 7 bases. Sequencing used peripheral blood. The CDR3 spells CASSFGQVLSYGYTF. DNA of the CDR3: TGTGCCAGCAGCTTTGGACAGGTCCTCAGCTATGGCTACACCTTC.